Sequencing of this T cell receptor beta chain was carried out in a study of T-cell memory formation after mild COVID-19. Across the whole study: Clusters of TCRs were largely donor specific. Study-level findings and limits: Whether second-wave clones peaking at day 37 were SARS-CoV-2 specific went unconfirmed. The CD4+ clones that contracted clustered mainly within CM and EM, and the CD8+ clones concentrated in EMRA.

TCRdb processed the 5' RACE reads anew with MiXCR; each CDR3 protein has one entry. The data hold 300,000 to 350,000 distinct CDR3 sequences, with roughly 19% observed a single time. Comments on this clonotype: What it binds is unknown.

This CDR3 spans 15 amino acids. Germline V gene lookup returns CDR1 SEHNR and CDR2 FQNEAQ (reference sequence). Unmatched junction bases numbered 8, after V lost 4 bases and J lost 5 bases. Sequenced: PBMCs or a T cell subset sorted from them (not recorded which). The chain joins TRBV7-9 to TRBJ1-1, with 9 bases identical to TRBD1. The TCR sequence derives from a man younger than 35 who had mild COVID-19 (a few samples of this study predate the infection). Cell type and time point are not known. The CDR3 region is CASSSLQGARTEAFF. For the CDR3, the DNA is TGTGCCAGCAGCTCCCTACAGGGGGCGCGAACTGAAGCTTTCTTT.